These 21 T cell receptor beta chains were sequenced from one sample in a study of shared clonotypes between healthy human individuals. Produced via immunoSEQ multiplex PCR; TCRdb's table is partial and in-frame only. The data show about 990,000 clones, approximately 78% seen once. Input material: memory CD4+ T cells from PBMCs. Noted subset: CD45RA-negative fraction. These receptors all come from a man younger than 35 in good health. Some clones in this sample may be carry-over from other donors' samples.

This rearrangement joins TRBV5-1 to TRBJ1-2, with 11 bases identical to TRBD1. The CDR3 is 15 residues long. The junction had 6 bases not matched to a gene; V was cut back by 2 bases and J by 6 bases. Looked up from germline, CDR1 is SGHRS and CDR2 is YFSETQ. The CDR3 DNA is TGCGCCAGCAGCTTTTCCGGACAGGGGGCGGATGGCTACACCTTC. It translates to CASSFSGQGADGYTF.

This sequence joins TRBV5-6 and TRBJ2-3; the D gene could be TRBD1 or TRBD2 (6 bases each). V was cut by 3 bases and J by 2 bases, with 13 bases left in between. CDR1 and CDR2 (germline): SGHDT, YYEEEE. This CDR3 has 15 amino acids. CDR3 amino acids: CASSWGAADTDTQYF. As DNA, the CDR3 is TGTGCCAGCAGCTGGGGGGCGGCGGACACAGATACGCAGTATTTT. Looking up the rest from reference TRBV5-6 and TRBJ2-3 gives the full variable domain: DAGVTQSPTHLIKTRGQQVTLRCSPKSGHDTVSWYQQALGQGPQFIFQYYEEEERQRGNFPDRFSGHQFPNYSSELNVNALLLGDSALYLCASSWGAADTDTQYFGPGTRLTVL.

This clone was detected only a few times. This chain uses TRBV28 with TRBJ2-5; D call uncertain. The end of the DNA aligns better with TRBJ2-7, so the J call may be wrong. This CDR3 comprises 12 residues. The V gene's germline CDR1 is MDHEN and CDR2 SYDVKM. The CDR3 DNA is TGTGCCAGCGGGATAGGTACCTACGAGCAGTACTTC. Its protein is CASGIGTYEQYF.

A few counts support this clone. The chain couples TRBV5-6 to TRBJ2-5, with 9 bases aligning to TRBD2. V trimming: 1 base; J trimming: 9 bases; junction bases outside the gene matches: 13. The CDR3 runs 16 residues. CDR1 is SGHDT and CDR2 is YYEEEE in the germline V gene. In nucleotides, the CDR3 is TGTGCCAGCAGCTTGAAGGGGAGAACTAGCGGGCCCTCCCAGTACTTC. This translates into CASSLKGRTSGPSQYF.

As for this clone: The sample carries other DNA sequences with the same CDR3. The chain combines TRBV28 with TRBJ2-6; maybe TRBD2 (6 bases). Trimming left V 3 bases short and J 1 base short, with 7 bases between. The CDR3 spans 15 residues. CDR1 and CDR2 from the germline V gene are MDHEN and SYDVKM. CDR3 sequence (DNA): TGTGCCAGCAGTTTTGGGGGGTCTGGGGCCAACGTCCTGACTTTC. Translating gives CASSFGGSGANVLTF.

This sequence joins TRBV9 and TRBJ2-5; D call uncertain. Germline CDR1 is SGDLS and CDR2 is YYNGEE. The CDR3 covers 14 residues. Trimming took off 3 bases at V and 4 bases at J, with 13 bases between the two ends. The CDR3 loop is CASSAPGGRETQYF. The CDR3 DNA follows: TGTGCCAGCAGCGCCCCGGGCGGAAGAGAGACCCAGTACTTC.

This clone was seen just once. The chain links TRBV7-2 to TRBJ2-2; D is ambiguous. The germline V and J ends were trimmed by 3 bases and 7 bases, with 12 bases remaining between them. Germline assignment: CDR1 SGHTA and CDR2 FQGNSA. The CDR3 loop spans 14 amino acids. The CDR3 bases are TGTGCCAGCAGCTTTGGCCCGAAGGGCGGGGAGCTGTTTTTT. Its translation is CASSFGPKGGELFF.

The V gene is TRBV27, the J gene TRBJ2-6; TRBD1 aligns across 9 bases. This CDR3 is 17 amino acids long. The V gene end was trimmed by 5 bases and the J gene end by 0 bases; junction bases not matched to a gene: 5. From germline, CDR1 is MNHEY and CDR2 SMNVEV (reference sequence). The CDR3 spells CASSPGTGSSGANVLTF. CDR3 coding DNA: TGTGCCAGCAGTCCCGGGACAGGGAGCTCTGGGGCCAACGTCCTGACTTTC.

The chain employs TRBV5-1 and TRBJ2-2; the D is unclear. There are 17 residues in the CDR3. V was cut by 6 bases and J by 3 bases, with 21 bases left in between. The V gene's germline CDR1 is SGHRS and CDR2 YFSETQ. CDR3 protein: CASNYGAASGDTGELFF. The CDR3 DNA is TGCGCCAGCAACTACGGAGCCGCCTCTGGGGACACCGGGGAGCTGTTTTTT.

This clone was observed once. This rearrangement joins TRBV30 to TRBJ2-2; 11 bases agree with TRBD2. Germline trimming cut 3 bases from V and 6 bases from J; bases unmatched to any gene: 9. Germline CDR1 and CDR2: GTSNPN and SVGIG (reference sequence). The CDR3 runs to 16 residues. The CDR3 region has the DNA TGTGCCTGGAGGCCCTTAGCGGGAGGGCGGGCCGGGGAGCTGTTTTTT. Translated: CAWRPLAGGRAGELFF.

The CDR3 DNA sequence: TGCAGCGTTGGGCAGGGGCTGAGCACAGATACGCAGTATTTT. This gives the protein CSVGQGLSTDTQYF. The chain recombines TRBV29-1 with TRBJ2-3; D possibly corresponds to TRBD1 (6 bases). CDR3 size: 14 residues. Trimming pared 4 bases from V and 0 bases from J, leaving 11 bases between. Germline V CDR1 and CDR2: SQVTM, ANQGSEA.

The genes are TRBV7-8 and TRBJ2-3; 7 bases are a match to TRBD2. The germline gives CDR1 SGHVS, CDR2 FQNEAQ. V shed 6 bases, J shed 5 bases, and the junction held 17 bases outside the gene matches. The CDR3 sequence is 17 residues long. The CDR3 region is CASRFASGIRLRDTQYF. In DNA form, the CDR3 reads TGTGCCAGCAGGTTCGCAAGCGGGATAAGATTAAGAGATACGCAGTATTTT.

The chain links TRBV28 to TRBJ1-5; possibly TRBD1 for D (5 bases). CDR3 length equals 13 residues. The ends were cut back, 6 bases at V and 3 bases at J, with 9 bases in the middle. From germline, CDR1 is MDHEN and CDR2 SYDVKM. CDR3 DNA: TGTGCCAGCAGCAGGGATCTCAATCAGCCCCAGCATTTT. Encoded protein: CASSRDLNQPQHF.

The rearrangement joins TRBV10-2 to TRBJ2-1, with D possibly TRBD2 on 5 matching bases. V was trimmed by 2 bases and J by 5 bases, leaving 16 bases between them. This CDR3 region has 16 residues. Germline V gives CDR1 WSHSY, CDR2 SAAADI. The DNA of the CDR3 is TGCGCCAGCAGTGAGCCGGGATACCAGTCAGACAATGAGCAGTTCTTC. Its protein is CASSEPGYQSDNEQFF.

This clone showed up just once. This chain joins TRBV6-5 and TRBJ2-1, with 11 bases aligning to TRBD2. CDR3 length equals 16 residues. J gave up 3 bases and V 2 bases, and 3 bases lay outside the gene matches. CDR1 is MNHEY, CDR2 SVGAGI, per germline. The CDR3 sequence: CASSYRGTSGYNEQFF. CDR3 DNA sequence: TGTGCCAGCAGTTACCGTGGGACTAGCGGCTACAATGAGCAGTTCTTC.

This chain connects TRBV7-2 to TRBJ1-1, with 9 bases matching TRBD1. The CDR3 length is 19 residues. CDR1 SGHTA and CDR2 FQGNSA come from the germline V gene. The V segment lost 5 bases and the J segment 5 bases; nucleotides outside the gene matches: 21. In DNA form, the CDR3 reads TGTGCCAGCAGCCCCGGGAATCGTAGACAGGGGGGATGGAGAACTGAAGCTTTCTTT. As protein: CASSPGNRRQGGWRTEAFF.

The rearrangement links TRBV5-6 to TRBJ2-7; either TRBD1 or TRBD2 may supply D (5 bases each). Germline CDR1 and CDR2: SGHDT and YYEEEE. Trimming removed 4 bases from V and 5 bases from J, with 13 bases in between. The length of the CDR3 is 13 residues. CDR3 loop: CASSLHRGNEQYF. The CDR3 coding sequence is TGTGCCAGCAGCCTACACCGGGGCAACGAGCAGTACTTC.

The chain combines TRBV9 with TRBJ2-1; TRBD2 agrees at 8 bases. The germline V gene encodes CDR1 SGDLS and CDR2 YYNGEE. Losses at the gene ends were 0 bases for V and 9 bases for J; bases not matched to a gene: 8. The CDR3 is 15 amino acids. This CDR3 is CASSVGVAGRVEQFF. CDR3 in DNA: TGTGCCAGCAGCGTAGGGGTAGCGGGACGGGTTGAGCAGTTCTTC.

This clone was picked up one time. The chain uses TRBV5-4 and TRBJ2-1; TRBD2 agrees at 11 bases. With 4 bases clipped from V and 4 bases from J, the junction kept 7 bases outside the gene matches. The CDR3 spans 16 residues. Germline values: CDR1 SGHNT, CDR2 YYREEE (reference sequence). DNA of the CDR3: TGTGCCAGCAGCCGAGCGGGACTAGCGGAATACAATGAGCAGTTCTTC. Its protein product is CASSRAGLAEYNEQFF. Full variable domain (missing parts from reference TRBV5-4 and TRBJ2-1): ETGVTQSPTHLIKTRGQQVTLRCSSQSGHNTVSWYQQALGQGPQFIFQYYREEENGRGNFPPRFSGLQFPNYSSELNVNALELDDSALYLCASSRAGLAEYNEQFFGPGTRLTVL.

This clone was seen a handful of times. The CDR3 sequence is CASRSGPSSYEQYF. CDR3 coding DNA: TGTGCCAGCAGGTCGGGACCGAGCTCCTACGAGCAGTACTTC. The V gene is TRBV28, the J gene TRBJ2-7; D possibly matches TRBD1 or TRBD2 (5 bases each). CDR1 is MDHEN, CDR2 SYDVKM, per germline. This CDR3 spans 14 amino acids. Trimming stripped 6 bases from V and 0 bases from J, with 12 bases between.

V usage is TRBV28 and J usage is TRBJ1-5; 7 bases map to TRBD1. Germline lookup yields CDR1 MDHEN and CDR2 SYDVKM. This CDR3 has 22 residues. Trimming removed 8 bases from V and 0 bases from J; junction bases left unmatched: 28. The CDR3 here is CASHEGRKQGTRLFGSNQPQHF. The DNA for the CDR3 is TGTGCCAGCCACGAGGGTCGTAAACAGGGGACCCGATTATTCGGTAGCAATCAGCCCCAGCATTTT.